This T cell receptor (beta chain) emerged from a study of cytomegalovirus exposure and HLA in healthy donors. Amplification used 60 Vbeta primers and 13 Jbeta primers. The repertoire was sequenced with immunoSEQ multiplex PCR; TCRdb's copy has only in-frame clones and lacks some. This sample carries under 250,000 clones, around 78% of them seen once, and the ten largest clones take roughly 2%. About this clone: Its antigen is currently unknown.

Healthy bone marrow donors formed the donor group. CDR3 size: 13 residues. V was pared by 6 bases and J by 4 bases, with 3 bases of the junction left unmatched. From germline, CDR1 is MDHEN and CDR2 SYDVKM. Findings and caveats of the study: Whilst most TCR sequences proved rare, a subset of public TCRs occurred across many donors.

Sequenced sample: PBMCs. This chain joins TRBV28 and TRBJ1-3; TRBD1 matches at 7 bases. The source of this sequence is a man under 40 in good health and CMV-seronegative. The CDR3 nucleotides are TGTGCCAGCAGCCAGACAGGGGGAAACACCATATATTTT. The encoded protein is CASSQTGGNTIYF.